This record looks at one TCR beta chain sequence and its context. The data originate from a study of shared clonotypes between healthy human individuals. Germline CDR1 reads SGHTA; CDR2 reads FQGTGA. This CDR3 region has 14 residues. Unmatched junction bases numbered 6, after V lost 5 bases and J lost 5 bases. Repertoires were generated with immunoSEQ multiplex PCR, while TCRdb's copy carries only in-frame clones and drops some. This table holds 2 million to 2.5 million clones, just over 90% found once. CD4+ cell separation produced CD45RA+ naive and CD45RA-negative memory subsets. Sequenced: naive CD4+ T cells from PBMCs. Subset indicated: CD45RA+ positively selected. The J gene is TRBJ2-5, the V gene TRBV7-3, with TRBD1 identical over 9 bases. This clonotype originated in a young man in good health. Some clones in this sample may be carry-over from other donors' samples. The CDR3 region is CASSPTGGGETQYF. The CDR3 nucleotides are TGTGCCAGCAGCCCGACAGGGGGAGGGGAGACCCAGTACTTC.